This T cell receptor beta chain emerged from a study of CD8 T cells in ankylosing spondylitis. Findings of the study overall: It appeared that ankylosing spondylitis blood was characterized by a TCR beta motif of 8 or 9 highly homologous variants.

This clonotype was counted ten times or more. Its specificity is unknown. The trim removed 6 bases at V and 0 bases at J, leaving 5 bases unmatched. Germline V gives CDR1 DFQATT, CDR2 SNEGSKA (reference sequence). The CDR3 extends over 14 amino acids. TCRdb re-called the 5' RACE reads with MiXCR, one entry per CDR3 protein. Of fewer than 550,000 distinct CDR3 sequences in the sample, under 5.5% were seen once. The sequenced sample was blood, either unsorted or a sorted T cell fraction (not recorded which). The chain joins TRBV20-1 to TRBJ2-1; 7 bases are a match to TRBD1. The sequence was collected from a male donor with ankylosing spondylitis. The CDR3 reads CSALDRASYNEQFF. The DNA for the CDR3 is TGCAGTGCCCTTGACAGGGCCTCCTACAATGAGCAGTTCTTC.